These T cell receptor beta chains were read from a single sample in a study of CD8 T cells in Susac syndrome. TCRdb re-derived calls from the immunoSEQ multiplex PCR reads in MiXCR, one entry per CDR3 protein. The sample lists more than 150,000 distinct CDR3 sequences; just under 95% were seen once. The sequencing sample was made of CD8+ T cells from PBMCs. These receptors originate from a human donor with multiple sclerosis. CDR3s include the opening cysteine and the closing phenylalanine or tryptophan. D genes are given only for firm matches. Some rows mark clone size as missing; the rest say once, few, many or name a class of expanded clone.

cdr3_length d_call j_call clone_size v_call cdr3_nt cdr3_aa
19 - TRBJ1-6 - TRBV20-1 TGCAGTGCCCCGGACCCGGGACAACCTTCGAGCTCCTATAATTCACCCCTCCACTTT CSAPDPGQPSSSYNSPLHF
14 - TRBJ2-7 - TRBV30 TGTGCCTGGGCGACAGTGAAAAATGTCTACGAGCAGTACTTC CAWATVKNVYEQYF
15 - TRBJ1-5 - TRBV27 TGTGCCAGCAGATCAGGGACGAACGGCAATCAGCCCCAGCATTTT CASRSGTNGNQPQHF
13 - TRBJ2-5 - TRBV7-9 TGTGCCAGCAGCGAGGCCGGGGTCGAGACCCAGTACTTC CASSEAGVETQYF
15 TRBD2 TRBJ2-3 - TRBV20-1 TGCAGTGCAACACACCTAGCGGGGAGCACAGATACGCAGTATTTT CSATHLAGSTDTQYF
13 - TRBJ1-2 - TRBV9 TGTGCCAGCAGCGCACAACAGGGTGCCGGCTACACCTTC CASSAQQGAGYTF
15 - TRBJ1-5 - TRBV10-3 TGTGCCATCAGCCCCCGGGGGGGGAACGGTCAGCCCCAGCATTTT CAISPRGGNGQPQHF
16 TRBD2 TRBJ2-2 once TRBV20-1 TGCAGTGCTAGGGAAACTAGCGGGGGGCCCCCCGGGGAGCTGTTTTTT CSARETSGGPPGELFF
13 TRBD1 TRBJ1-2 - TRBV6-6 TGTGCCAGCAGTTACTATGACAGGGATGGCTACACCTTC CASSYYDRDGYTF
15 TRBD1 TRBJ1-1 - TRBV27 TGTGCCAGCTGGGACAGGGGGCTTCCAAACACTGAAGCTTTCTTT CASWDRGLPNTEAFF
12 - TRBJ1-3 - TRBV30 TGTGCCTGGAGTCCGCACGGAAACACCATATATTTT CAWSPHGNTIYF
15 - TRBJ2-7 once TRBV12-3/TRBV12-4 TGTGCCAGCAGGGCCCAGGACCTCGGCGAATACGAGCAGTACTTC CASRAQDLGEYEQYF
14 TRBD1 TRBJ1-5 - TRBV19 TGTGCCAGTAGTATGAGACAGGGTGATCAGCCCCAGCATTTT CASSMRQGDQPQHF
16 - TRBJ2-4 - TRBV13 TGTGCCAGCAGCTTTTTCTCGGGAGACCCGGAGGGAGTTCAGTACTTC CASSFFSGDPEGVQYF
17 TRBD1 TRBJ1-5 - TRBV15 TGTGCCACCAGCAGAGACCGGACAGGGTACCAATCACTACCCCAGCATTTT CATSRDRTGYQSLPQHF
13 - TRBJ1-2 - TRBV27 TGTGCCAGCAGTTTTGGGGGTTTATATGGCTACACCTTC CASSFGGLYGYTF
14 - TRBJ1-2 - TRBV27 TGTGCCAGCAGTCCCCGGGGCCCGGCCTATGGCTACACCTTC CASSPRGPAYGYTF
15 - TRBJ1-3 - TRBV23-1 TGCGCCAGCAGTCAATACGCAGTACTAGGAAACACCATATATTTT CASSQYAVLGNTIYF
12 - TRBJ1-1 - TRBV9 TGTGCCAGCAGCGCAGTGAACACTGAAGCTTTCTTT CASSAVNTEAFF
14 TRBD1 TRBJ2-7 - TRBV28 TGTGCCAGCAGTTTCGGGACAGGGGGCAACGAGCAGTACTTC CASSFGTGGNEQYF
14 - TRBJ1-1 once TRBV29-1 TGCAGCGTCGAAATAAGAGGGAAGAACAGGGTAGCTTTCTTT CSVEIRGKNRVAFF
17 TRBD1 TRBJ1-1 - TRBV29-1 TGCAGCGTTGAAGTGAGGGACAGGATACCTCGGGGCACTGAAGCTTTCTTT CSVEVRDRIPRGTEAFF
13 - TRBJ2-7 - TRBV29-1 TGCAGCGTGCCTAATCAAGGGACCTACGAGCAGTACTTC CSVPNQGTYEQYF
16 - TRBJ1-5 - TRBV27 TGTGCCAGCAGTTTATCGTTCGGAAGGTCGAATCAGCCCCAGCATTTT CASSLSFGRSNQPQHF
13 - TRBJ2-7 - TRBV6-6 TGTGCCAGCAGTGTGGACAAGACCTACGAGCAGTACTTC CASSVDKTYEQYF
14 - TRBJ2-7 - TRBV30 TGTGCCTGGAGTGTAAGGTCGGGCTCCTACGAGCAGTACTTC CAWSVRSGSYEQYF
14 - TRBJ2-5 once TRBV15 TGTGCCACCAGCAGAGATCGGGGTACAGAGACCCAGTACTTC CATSRDRGTETQYF
18 - TRBJ2-3 - TRBV20-1 TGCAGTGCTAGAGATGCTGCGGGACCCACTCCTAGCACAGATACGCAGTATTTT CSARDAAGPTPSTDTQYF
14 TRBD1 TRBJ2-7 - TRBV6-5 TGTGCCAGCACCCCAGCCCGACAGGGCCACGAGCAGTACTTC CASTPARQGHEQYF
18 - TRBJ2-5 - TRBV12-3/TRBV12-4 TGTGCCAGCAGTTTAGCGAGGCCCCCCCCTAACATAAGAGAGACCCAGTACTTC CASSLARPPPNIRETQYF
16 - TRBJ1-2 - TRBV12-3/TRBV12-4 TGTGCCAGCAGTTTGGAGAGCTCCGGGGCTCGCTATGGCTACACCTTC CASSLESSGARYGYTF
14 TRBD1 TRBJ1-2 - TRBV7-3 TGTGCCAGCAGCCCGGACAGGACTAACTATGGCTACACCTTC CASSPDRTNYGYTF
14 - TRBJ2-7 once TRBV2 TGTGCCAGCAGTCCACGGAGGGGGTCCTACGAGCAGTACTTC CASSPRRGSYEQYF
13 TRBD1 TRBJ2-1 - TRBV13 TGTGCCAGCAGCCCGGGACAGTACAATGAGCAGTTCTTC CASSPGQYNEQFF
12 - TRBJ1-3 - TRBV30 TGTGCCGGGAAAGCCCCTGGAAACACCATATATTTT CAGKAPGNTIYF
14 - TRBJ2-3 few TRBV7-9 TGTGCCAGCAGCGTTGGAGGGCGCACAGATACGCAGTATTTT CASSVGGRTDTQYF
13 - TRBJ2-2 - TRBV29-1 TGCAGCGTTCAAGCAGCAAACACCGGGGAGCTGTTTTTT CSVQAANTGELFF
13 TRBD1 TRBJ1-1 - TRBV29-1 TGCAGCGTTAGTACAGGGGTACGTACTGAAGCTTTCTTT CSVSTGVRTEAFF
14 - TRBJ2-3 - TRBV24-1 TGTGCCACCAGTGACTCCGGTCGGGCAGATACGCAGTATTTT CATSDSGRADTQYF
12 - TRBJ2-1 - TRBV4-1 TGCGCCAGCAGCCAAGGAAACAGGGAGCAGTTCTTC CASSQGNREQFF
12 - TRBJ2-7 few TRBV13 TGTGCCAGCAGTTTAAGGGGTTACGAGCAGTACTTC CASSLRGYEQYF
12 - TRBJ2-7 - TRBV13 TGTGCCAGCAGCTTAAGGCCCTCCGAGCAGTACTTC CASSLRPSEQYF
12 - TRBJ2-7 once TRBV2 TGTGCCAGCATAGGGGGGCGATACGAGCAGTACTTC CASIGGRYEQYF
14 - TRBJ2-2 - TRBV3-1 TGTGCCAGCAGCCAAGATACATTGGGAGATGGGCTGTTTTTT CASSQDTLGDGLFF
12 TRBD1 TRBJ2-7 - TRBV7-9 TGTGCCAGCAGATTGACAGGGGACGAGCAGTACTTC CASRLTGDEQYF
14 TRBD2 TRBJ2-3 - TRBV3-1 TGTGCCAGCAGCCAACAGCGGGGGACAGATACGCAGTATTTT CASSQQRGTDTQYF
14 - TRBJ2-2 - TRBV7-9 TGTGCCAGCAGAGCGACAGAGAACACCGGGGAGCTGTTTTTT CASRATENTGELFF
18 TRBD2 TRBJ2-5 - TRBV20-1 TGCAGTGCTAGAGATAAGGCAGCGGGGGGATGGGACCAAGAGACCCAGTACTTC CSARDKAAGGWDQETQYF
15 - TRBJ1-5 - TRBV27 TGTGCCAGCAGTGCCGGTCTTGCGAGCAATCAGCCCCAGCATTTT CASSAGLASNQPQHF
16 TRBD1 TRBJ2-1 - TRBV27 TGTGCCAGCAGTTCGCAGGGGGCGGTGGGTTACAATGAGCAGTTCTTC CASSSQGAVGYNEQFF
14 - TRBJ1-6 - TRBV7-6 TGTGCCAGCAGCTTAGCCGAGGGCCCTTCACCCCTCCACTTT CASSLAEGPSPLHF
14 - TRBJ2-7 - TRBV29-1 TGCAGCGTTGGAGGGGGGGACAGAGCCTACGAGCAGTACTTC CSVGGGDRAYEQYF
13 - TRBJ1-1 - TRBV9 TGTGCCAGCAGCGTAGATTGGGAACCTGAAGCTTTCTTT CASSVDWEPEAFF
16 TRBD1 TRBJ2-7 - TRBV24-1 TGTGCCACCAGTGTTGGGGGACAGGGAAGCTCCTACGAGCAGTACTTC CATSVGGQGSSYEQYF
18 - TRBJ1-1 - TRBV14 TGTGCCAGCAGCCAAGATAGAGGTCTTGACAGATTGAACACTGAAGCTTTCTTT CASSQDRGLDRLNTEAFF
13 TRBD1 TRBJ1-2 - TRBV20-1 TGCAGTGCTAGGACAGGGGGATATGATGGCTACACCTTC CSARTGGYDGYTF
17 TRBD1 TRBJ2-3 - TRBV5-1 TGCGCCAGCAGCTCCCCCCAGGACAGGGGGGAAGCAGATACGCAGTATTTT CASSSPQDRGEADTQYF
15 TRBD1 TRBJ1-5 - TRBV15 TGTGCCACCAGCGCCGACAGGGGTGGTAATCAGCCCCAGCATTTT CATSADRGGNQPQHF
13 - TRBJ2-1 - TRBV6-4 TGTGCCAGCAGTGACGGGACAAACAATGAGCAGTTCTTC CASSDGTNNEQFF
11 - TRBJ1-2 - TRBV20-1 TGCAGTAGCAATACAGGCTATGGCTACACCTTC CSSNTGYGYTF